This T cell receptor beta chain originates from a study of breast tumors, draining lymph nodes, adjacent tissues. Samples came from axillary lymph nodes draining the breast cancer. The V gene end was trimmed by 5 bases and the J gene end by 2 bases; junction bases not matched to a gene: 3. The CDR3 consists of 13 residues. Germline CDR1 reads DFQATT; CDR2 reads SNEGSKA (reference sequence). This clonotype has a count of ten or more. Using its own MiXCR run on the multiplex PCR reads, TCRdb lists one record per CDR3 protein. The table lists fewer than 250,000 distinct CDR3 sequences, roughly 30% of them singletons.

Source material: axillary lymph node tissue. The V call is TRBV20-1, the J call TRBJ1-2, with 9 bases lining up with TRBD1. The TCR sequence derives from a female donor with breast cancer. Some clones in this sample may be carry-over from other donors' samples. Here the CDR3 reads CSALGQGNYGYTF. The CDR3 DNA follows: TGCAGTGCTCTCGGACAGGGGAACTATGGCTACACCTTC.